These 24 T cell receptor beta chains came from one sample sequenced in a study of T cell repertoires in cytomegalovirus infection. No antigen has been assigned to these receptors. TCRdb fed the reads into MiXCR, producing one record per CDR3 protein. The top ten clones hold roughly 18% of a sample with hundreds of thousands of distinct CDR3 sequences, around 30% of them seen once. The starting material was cultured PBMCs, obtained from culture after CMV antigen stimulation. These receptors were taken from a human donor in good health (CMV status not recorded). Some clones in this sample may be carry-over from other donors' samples.

The V and J genes are TRBV29-1 and TRBJ2-3; D unclear. V lost 1 base to trimming and J lost 2 bases, with 7 bases between them. This CDR3 has 13 amino acids. Germline V gene lookup returns CDR1 SQVTM and CDR2 ANQGSEA. As DNA, the CDR3 is TGCAGCGTTGAAGCGAGATTCACAGATACGCAGTATTTT. This gives the protein CSVEARFTDTQYF.

About this clonotype itself: A much larger clone sits a single nucleotide away, making a read error possible. The V and J genes are TRBV7-2 and TRBJ1-2; the D is unclear. Germline CDR1 SGHTA, CDR2 FQGNSA. The CDR3 is 14 amino acids. The CDR3 region is CASCPENNNCGYTF. DNA of the CDR3: TGTGCCAGCTGCCCGGAGAACAATAACTGTGGCTACACCTTC.

This clonotype has a handful of counts. The chain is built from TRBV19 and TRBJ2-1, with 7 nucleotides matching TRBD1. J was trimmed by 4 bases and V by 3 bases; bases with no gene match: 6. CDR1 is LNHDA, CDR2 SQIVND, per germline (reference sequence). The CDR3 length is 15 residues. This CDR3 reads CASSINRGRYNEQFF. DNA for the CDR3: TGTGCCAGTAGTATCAACAGGGGTCGTTACAATGAGCAGTTCTTC. The full variable domain, completed using reference TRBV19 and TRBJ2-1, is DGGITQSPKYLFRKEGQNVTLSCEQNLNHDAMYWYRQDPGQGLRLIYYSQIVNDFQKGDIAEGYSVSREKKESFPLTVTSAQKNPTAFYLCASSINRGRYNEQFFGPGTRLTVL.

The J gene is TRBJ1-1, the V gene TRBV2; 7 bases align to TRBD1. The CDR3 sequence is 14 residues long. Trimming at V came to 6 bases and at J to 4 bases, leaving 8 bases not matched to a gene. In germline, CDR1 is SNHLY, CDR2 FYNNEI. The CDR3 nucleotides are TGTGCCAGCAGACGACAGGGTTTTGGCACTGAAGCTTTCTTT. Translation: CASRRQGFGTEAFF.

This clonotype was counted ten times or more. This chain uses TRBV7-2 with TRBJ2-1; a possible D gene is TRBD2 (7 bases). The CDR3 is made up of 15 amino acids. V was clipped by 2 bases and J by 6 bases, with 14 bases between them. Germline V lookup: CDR1 SGHTA, CDR2 FQGNSA. The CDR3 nucleotides read TGTGCCAGCAGCTTAAGGGGGGAGGGGTTCAATGAGCAGTTCTTC. It yields the protein CASSLRGEGFNEQFF. The full variable domain, rest sourced from reference TRBV7-2 and TRBJ2-1, is GAGVSQSPSNKVTEKGKDVELRCDPISGHTALYWYRQSLGQGLEFLIYFQGNSAPDKSGLPSDRFSAERTGGSVSTLTIQRTQQEDSAVYLCASSLRGEGFNEQFFGPGTRLTVL.

Only a few counts were recorded for this clonotype. The chain combines TRBV11-2 with TRBJ2-3; D may be TRBD2 (6 bases). The germline gives CDR1 SGHAT, CDR2 FQNNGV. The CDR3 has 15 residues. V lost 3 bases and J 1 base, leaving 11 bases between the germline ends. The CDR3 nucleotides are TGTGCCAGCAGCTTCCGGGACTGGGGCACAGATACGCAGTATTTT. This translates into CASSFRDWGTDTQYF.

The rearrangement links TRBV4-3 to TRBJ1-2, with D maybe TRBD1 (5 bases). The CDR3 is made up of 15 amino acids. Trimming took off 0 bases at V and 1 base at J, with 9 bases between the two ends. Per the germline V gene, CDR1 is LGHNA and CDR2 is YSLEER. The CDR3, as DNA: TGCGCCAGCAGCCAAGAATTGGGGCTTAACTATGGCTACACCTTC. Translating it yields CASSQELGLNYGYTF.

The count of this clonotype is one. The conserved phenylalanine or tryptophan normally closing the CDR3 is absent here, so this likely arose from a read error. The rearrangement joins TRBV20-1 to TRBJ1-5, with a weak D call TRBD1 (6 bases). V gave up 0 bases and J gave up 0 bases, with 15 bases separating them. Germline assignment: CDR1 DFQATT and CDR2 SNEGSKA (reference sequence). There are 17 residues in the CDR3. The CDR3 loop is CSARDVQGRYSNQPQHS. DNA of the CDR3: TGCAGTGCTAGAGATGTCCAGGGGCGATATAGCAATCAGCCCCAGCATTCT.

The chain has TRBV19 and TRBJ2-5; D unclear. There are 11 residues in the CDR3. V lost 3 bases and J 8 bases, leaving 7 bases between the germline ends. Germline CDR1 and CDR2: LNHDA and SQIVND (reference sequence). This CDR3 reads CASSMACTQYF. CDR3 DNA sequence: TGTGCCAGTAGTATGGCGTGTACCCAGTACTTC.

The chain joins TRBV11-2 to TRBJ2-3; either TRBD1 or TRBD2 may fit D (6 bases each). There are 15 residues in the CDR3. Deletions cut 3 bases from V and 4 bases from J, with 14 bases between. From germline, CDR1 is SGHAT and CDR2 FQNNGV. The CDR3 here is CASSFGGPPADTQYF. CDR3 DNA: TGTGCCAGCAGCTTCGGGGGCCCCCCAGCAGATACGCAGTATTTT.

This chain joins TRBV7-9 and TRBJ1-1; no definite D call. Trimming took off 1 base at V and 7 bases at J, with 19 bases between the two ends. CDR1 is SEHNR, CDR2 FQNEAQ, per germline (reference sequence). The CDR3 extends over 16 amino acids. This CDR3 is CASSLGVGNDPGEAFF. The DNA for the CDR3 is TGTGCCAGCAGCTTAGGTGTGGGAAACGACCCCGGTGAAGCTTTCTTT.

This clonotype was counted a few times. The chain employs TRBV6-1 and TRBJ1-5, with TRBD1 matching 8 bases. The CDR3 totals 15 residues. V shed 1 base and J 4 bases; nucleotides not matched to a gene: 3. Germline CDR1 is MNHNS and CDR2 is SASEGT. The DNA for the CDR3 is TGTGCCAGCAGTGAAGAGGACAGGGTTAATCAGCCCCAGCATTTT. Its protein is CASSEEDRVNQPQHF.

The rearrangement uses TRBV7-2 and TRBJ2-1, with D possibly matching TRBD2 (6 bases). Trimming removed 4 bases from V and 4 bases from J, with 14 bases in between. The V gene's germline CDR1 is SGHTA and CDR2 FQGNSA. This CDR3 is 15 amino acids long. CDR3 in DNA: TGTGCCAGCAGCTCGACGGGACTCCAATACAATGAGCAGTTCTTC. This gives the protein CASSSTGLQYNEQFF.

This clonotype was recorded a few times. The V call is TRBV7-2, the J call TRBJ2-1; the D gene is possibly TRBD1 (6 bases). From germline, CDR1 is SGHTA and CDR2 FQGNSA. The V end lost 6 bases, the J end lost 11 bases, and 17 bases lay between the germline ends. This CDR3 region has 13 residues. DNA of the CDR3: TGTGCCAGCAGAGAAACCGGACAGACAAAGCAGTTCTTC. It codes for CASRETGQTKQFF.

The genes are TRBV19 and TRBJ1-1, with D tentatively TRBD1 (6 bases). This CDR3 comprises 16 residues. Trimming took off 5 bases at V and 0 bases at J, with 16 bases between the two ends. Germline-derived CDR1 and CDR2 are LNHDA and SQIVND (reference sequence). CDR3 protein: CASSPRQVIMNTEAFF. The CDR3 DNA sequence: TGTGCCAGTAGTCCAAGACAGGTTATAATGAACACTGAAGCTTTCTTT. The complete variable domain, with remaining parts taken from reference TRBV19 and TRBJ1-1, reads DGGITQSPKYLFRKEGQNVTLSCEQNLNHDAMYWYRQDPGQGLRLIYYSQIVNDFQKGDIAEGYSVSREKKESFPLTVTSAQKNPTAFYLCASSPRQVIMNTEAFFGQGTRLTVV.

This clonotype was detected ten times or more. The rearrangement links TRBV7-2 to TRBJ2-5, with no clear D. The CDR3 length is 13 residues. The ends were cut back, 1 base at V and 5 bases at J, with 8 bases in the middle. Germline CDR1 is SGHTA and CDR2 is FQGNSA. CDR3 sequence reads: CASSLGTLETQYF. The CDR3 nucleotides are TGTGCCAGCAGCTTAGGAACTCTGGAGACCCAGTACTTC.

In its sample, this clonotype was seen many times. V usage is TRBV7-2 and J usage is TRBJ1-1, with TRBD1 matching over 7 bases. CDR3 length: 14 residues. The germline CDR1 and CDR2 sequences are SGHTA and FQGNSA. Trimming cost V 5 bases and J 4 bases; bases outside gene matches: 7. CDR3 protein: CASSVRQGSTEAFF. Here the CDR3 DNA reads TGTGCCAGCAGCGTCCGACAGGGTTCCACTGAAGCTTTCTTT.

In this sample, this clonotype turned up a few times. V is TRBV6-2 or TRBV6-3 and J is TRBJ2-1; maybe TRBD2 (5 bases). The CDR3 has 14 amino acids. CDR1 is MNHEY, CDR2 SVGEGT, per germline. V lost 2 bases and J 10 bases, leaving 15 bases between the germline ends. DNA for the CDR3: TGTGCCAGCAGTTACGTCAGGTCCCCGGGAGAGCAGTTCTTC. Translating it yields CASSYVRSPGEQFF.

With respect to this clonotype: This could be a read error, since a much larger clone is one nucleotide away. The rearrangement links TRBV7-2 to TRBJ1-2; TRBD1 matches at 10 bases. Germline-derived CDR1 and CDR2 are SGHTA and FQGNSA. This CDR3 region has 14 residues. CDR3 sequence reads: CGSSLTGGAWGYTF. In DNA form, the CDR3 reads TGTGGCAGCAGCTTGACAGGGGGCGCGTGGGGCTACACCTTC.

This clonotype was detected only a few times. This sequence joins TRBV20-1 and TRBJ2-7, with 11 bases aligning to TRBD1. CDR3 length equals 14 residues. The junction had 7 bases not matched to a gene; V was cut back by 6 bases and J by 3 bases. Germline V gene sequence: CDR1 DFQATT, CDR2 SNEGSKA (reference sequence). CDR3 bases: TGCAGTGCCCCCCGGACAGGGGGCGGCTACGAGCAGTACTTC. It specifies CSAPRTGGGYEQYF.

The rearrangement links TRBV19 to TRBJ1-6; TRBD1 might be the D (5 bases). V was pared by 2 bases and J by 10 bases, with 15 bases between. The CDR3 is 15 amino acids. Germline CDR1 is LNHDA and CDR2 is SQIVND (reference sequence). CDR3 sequence (DNA): TGTGCCAGTAGTATAAACTCAGGGAATTCATCACCCCTCCACTTT. It encodes CASSINSGNSSPLHF.

V usage is TRBV12-3 or TRBV12-4 and J usage is TRBJ1-6; TRBD1 matches at 7 bases. This CDR3 is 16 amino acids long. V was pared by 7 bases and J by 0 bases, with 6 bases of the junction left unmatched. CDR3 nucleotide sequence: TGTGCCAGCACCCAGGGGGGGCGCTCCTATAATTCACCCCTCCACTTT. This translates into CASTQGGRSYNSPLHF.

This clonotype was seen only a few times. CDR3 nucleotide sequence: TGTGCCAGCAGCTTGGCCGGGCTTCGAAACACTGAAGCTTTCTTT. As protein: CASSLAGLRNTEAFF. This rearrangement joins TRBV5-4 to TRBJ1-1, with D uncertain. Germline V gene lookup returns CDR1 SGHNT and CDR2 YYREEE (reference sequence). V was pared by 0 bases and J by 2 bases, with 11 bases between. This CDR3 is built from 15 residues.

A few counts support this clonotype. The chain recombines TRBV6-2 or TRBV6-3 with TRBJ1-6; D remains ambiguous. This CDR3 contains 16 residues. The V end was cut by 7 bases, the J end by 0 bases, with 13 bases between. Germline loops: CDR1 MNHEY, CDR2 SVGEGT. The CDR3 is CASTRTYSSYNSPLHF. The CDR3 region has the DNA TGTGCCAGCACCAGGACGTATAGCTCCTATAATTCACCCCTCCACTTT.